This T cell receptor beta chain was documented in a study of human T cells and chemical hapten exposure. Study-wide context: Variation in per-sample TCR yields came mainly from small pooled library volume differences. Study-wide findings and caveats: DPC sensitization did not alter TCRs above 1 in 1000 frequency.

As the library was built, unique molecular identifiers were attached to individual cDNA molecules. MiXCR, run by TCRdb on the RACE reads, gives a single entry per CDR3 protein. The sample has about 71,000 distinct CDR3 sequences, about 9.4% seen once. Stated time point: patch test 1, 2 weeks after DPC sensitization. This sample's treatment: therapeutic diphenylcyclopropenone sensitization with weekly scalp DPC. This clonotype has a handful of counts. The target antigen is unknown. Trimming shortened V by 1 base and J by 2 bases, and 14 bases separated the two germline ends. The germline V gene has CDR1 LGHDT and CDR2 YNNKEL (reference sequence). The CDR3 is 16 residues long.

The chain couples TRBV3-1 to TRBJ1-2; the D is unclear. Sequences were derived from whole blood, sampled in connection with sensitization to the hapten diphenylcyclopropenone (DPC). This TCR came from a woman in her thirties or forties with alopecia areata. Some clones in this sample may be carry-over from other donors' samples. CDR3 nucleotides: TGTGCCAGCAGCCAAGGGAGAGGATTGGGGAACTATGGCTACACCTTC. Amino acid sequence: CASSQGRGLGNYGYTF.